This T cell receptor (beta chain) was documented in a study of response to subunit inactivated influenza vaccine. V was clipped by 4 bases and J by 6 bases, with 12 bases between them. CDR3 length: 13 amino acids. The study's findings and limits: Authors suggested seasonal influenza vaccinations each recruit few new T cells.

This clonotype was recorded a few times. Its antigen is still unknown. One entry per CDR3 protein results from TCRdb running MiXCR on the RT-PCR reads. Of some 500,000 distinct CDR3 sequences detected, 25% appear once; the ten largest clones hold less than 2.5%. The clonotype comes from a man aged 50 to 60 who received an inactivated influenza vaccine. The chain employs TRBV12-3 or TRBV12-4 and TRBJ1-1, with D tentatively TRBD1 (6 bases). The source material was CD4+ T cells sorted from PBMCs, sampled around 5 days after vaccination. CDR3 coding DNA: TGTGCCAGCAGTTACAGGGTTTTATCTGAAGCTTTCTTT. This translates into CASSYRVLSEAFF.